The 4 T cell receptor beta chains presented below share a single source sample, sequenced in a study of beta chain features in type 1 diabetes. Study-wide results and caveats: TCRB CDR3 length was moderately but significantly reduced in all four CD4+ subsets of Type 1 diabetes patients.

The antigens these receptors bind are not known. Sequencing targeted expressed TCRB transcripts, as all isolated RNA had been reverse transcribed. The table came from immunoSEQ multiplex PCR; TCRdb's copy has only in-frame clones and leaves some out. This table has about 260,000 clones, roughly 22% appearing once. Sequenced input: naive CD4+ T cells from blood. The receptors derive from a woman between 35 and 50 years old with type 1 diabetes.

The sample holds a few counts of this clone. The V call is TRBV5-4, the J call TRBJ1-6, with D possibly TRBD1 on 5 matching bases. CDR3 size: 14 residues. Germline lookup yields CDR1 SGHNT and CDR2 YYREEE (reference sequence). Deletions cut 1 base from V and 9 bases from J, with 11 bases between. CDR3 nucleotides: TGTGCCAGCAGCTTGATCCAGGGTAGTTCACCCCTCCACTTT. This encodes CASSLIQGSSPLHF.

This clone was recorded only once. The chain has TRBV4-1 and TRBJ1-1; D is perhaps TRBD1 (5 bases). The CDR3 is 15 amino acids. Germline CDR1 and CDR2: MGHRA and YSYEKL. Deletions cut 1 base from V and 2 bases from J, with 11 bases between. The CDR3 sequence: CASSQALGANTEAFF. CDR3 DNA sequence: TGCGCCAGCAGCCAAGCCCTAGGGGCTAACACTGAAGCTTTCTTT.

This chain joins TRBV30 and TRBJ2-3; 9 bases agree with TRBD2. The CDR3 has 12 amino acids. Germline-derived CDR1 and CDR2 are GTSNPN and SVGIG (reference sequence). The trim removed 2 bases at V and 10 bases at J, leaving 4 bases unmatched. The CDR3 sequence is CAWSSIAGAQYF. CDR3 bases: TGTGCCTGGAGTTCTATAGCGGGAGCGCAGTATTTT.

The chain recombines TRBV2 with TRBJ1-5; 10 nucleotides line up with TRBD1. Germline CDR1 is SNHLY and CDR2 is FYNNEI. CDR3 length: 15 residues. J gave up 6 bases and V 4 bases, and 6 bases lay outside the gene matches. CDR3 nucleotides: TGTGCCAGCAGTGCCGCGGGACAGGGGTTTCAGCCCCAGCATTTT. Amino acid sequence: CASSAAGQGFQPQHF.